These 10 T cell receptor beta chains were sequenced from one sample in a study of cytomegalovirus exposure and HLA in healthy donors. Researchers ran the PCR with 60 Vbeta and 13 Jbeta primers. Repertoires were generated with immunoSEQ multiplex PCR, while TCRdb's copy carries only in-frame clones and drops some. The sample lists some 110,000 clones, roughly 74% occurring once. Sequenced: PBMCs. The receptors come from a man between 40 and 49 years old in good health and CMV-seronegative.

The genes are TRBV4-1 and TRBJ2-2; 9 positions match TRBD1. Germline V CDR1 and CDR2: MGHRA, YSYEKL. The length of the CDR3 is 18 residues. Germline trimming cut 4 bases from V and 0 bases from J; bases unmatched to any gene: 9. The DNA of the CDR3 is TGCGCCAGCAGCCGCCTGACAGGGGGGCGTGCGAACACCGGGGAGCTGTTTTTT. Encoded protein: CASSRLTGGRANTGELFF.

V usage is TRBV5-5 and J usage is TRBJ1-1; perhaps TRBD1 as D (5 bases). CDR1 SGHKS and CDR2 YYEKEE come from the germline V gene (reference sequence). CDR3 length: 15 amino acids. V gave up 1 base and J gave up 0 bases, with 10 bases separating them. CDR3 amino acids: CASSLWQGMNTEAFF. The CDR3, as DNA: TGTGCCAGCAGCTTGTGGCAGGGTATGAACACTGAAGCTTTCTTT.

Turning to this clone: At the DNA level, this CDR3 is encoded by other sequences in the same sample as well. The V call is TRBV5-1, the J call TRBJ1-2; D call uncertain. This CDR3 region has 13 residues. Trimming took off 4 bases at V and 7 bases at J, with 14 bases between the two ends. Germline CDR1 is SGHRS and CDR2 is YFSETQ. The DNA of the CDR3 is TGCGCCAGCAGCCCCGACACAGCACGTGGCTACACCTTC. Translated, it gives CASSPDTARGYTF. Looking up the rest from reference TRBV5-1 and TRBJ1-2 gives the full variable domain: KAGVTQTPRYLIKTRGQQVTLSCSPISGHRSVSWYQQTPGQGLQFLFEYFSETQRNKGNFPGRFSGRQFSNSRSEMNVSTLELGDSALYLCASSPDTARGYTFGSGTRLTVV.

The CDR3 DNA is TGTGCCAGCAGCTTAGCGGGCAGGGGAGAAGGCTACACCTTC. This sequence encodes CASSLAGRGEGYTF. The chain carries TRBV7-8 and TRBJ1-2; possible D gene TRBD1, 6 bases. V lost 0 bases, J lost 8 bases, and 13 bases lay in between. Germline CDR1 reads SGHVS; CDR2 reads FQNEAQ. The CDR3 has 14 amino acids. Variable domain in full (rest from reference TRBV7-8 and TRBJ1-2): GAGVSQSPRYKVAKRGQDVALRCDPISGHVSLFWYQQALGQGPEFLTYFQNEAQLDKSGLPSDRFFAERPEGSVSTLKIQRTQQEDSAVYLCASSLAGRGEGYTFGSGTRLTVV.

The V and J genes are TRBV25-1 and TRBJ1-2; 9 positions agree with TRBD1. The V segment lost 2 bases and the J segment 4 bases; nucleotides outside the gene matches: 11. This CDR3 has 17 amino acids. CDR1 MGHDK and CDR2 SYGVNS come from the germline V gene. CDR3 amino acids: CASSEGKDRGLIYGYTF. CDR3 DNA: TGTGCCAGCAGTGAAGGAAAGGACAGGGGACTTATCTATGGCTACACCTTC.

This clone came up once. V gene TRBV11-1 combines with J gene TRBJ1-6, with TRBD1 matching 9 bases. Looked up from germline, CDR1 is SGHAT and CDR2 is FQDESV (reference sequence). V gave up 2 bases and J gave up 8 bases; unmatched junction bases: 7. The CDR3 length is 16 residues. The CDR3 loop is CASSLSSQGAYSPLHF. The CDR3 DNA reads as TGTGCCAGCAGCTTAAGTTCACAGGGGGCTTATTCACCCCTCCACTTT. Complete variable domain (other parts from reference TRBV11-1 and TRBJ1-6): EAEVAQSPRYKITEKSQAVAFWCDPISGHATLYWYRQILGQGPELLVQFQDESVVDDSQLPKDRFSAERLKGVDSTLKIQPAELGDSAMYLCASSLSSQGAYSPLHFGNGTRLTVT.

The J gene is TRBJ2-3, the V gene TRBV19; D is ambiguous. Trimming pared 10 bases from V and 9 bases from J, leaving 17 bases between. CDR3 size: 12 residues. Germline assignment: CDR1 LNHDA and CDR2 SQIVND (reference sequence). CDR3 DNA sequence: TGTGCCACCTATTCTCATGAGTGGACGCAGTATTTT. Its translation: CATYSHEWTQYF.

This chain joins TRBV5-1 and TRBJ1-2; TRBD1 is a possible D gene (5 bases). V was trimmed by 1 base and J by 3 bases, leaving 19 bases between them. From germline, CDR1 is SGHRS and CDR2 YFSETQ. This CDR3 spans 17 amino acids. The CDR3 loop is CASSLFPGFSGDYGYTF. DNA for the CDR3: TGCGCCAGCAGCTTGTTTCCAGGGTTCTCGGGGGACTATGGCTACACCTTC.

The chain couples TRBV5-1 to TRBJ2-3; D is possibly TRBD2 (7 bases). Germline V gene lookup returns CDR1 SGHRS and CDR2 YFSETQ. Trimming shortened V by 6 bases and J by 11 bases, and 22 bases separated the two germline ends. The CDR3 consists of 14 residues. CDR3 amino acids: CASIDGGPGEKQYF. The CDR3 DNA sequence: TGCGCCAGCATCGACGGGGGGCCAGGTGAGAAGCAGTATTTT.

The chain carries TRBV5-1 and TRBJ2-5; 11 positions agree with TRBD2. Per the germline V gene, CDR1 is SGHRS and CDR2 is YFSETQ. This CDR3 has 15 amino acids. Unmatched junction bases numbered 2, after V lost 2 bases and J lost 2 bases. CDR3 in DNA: TGCGCCAGCAGCTTTAGCGGGGGGGGACAAGAGACCCAGTACTTC. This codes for CASSFSGGGQETQYF.